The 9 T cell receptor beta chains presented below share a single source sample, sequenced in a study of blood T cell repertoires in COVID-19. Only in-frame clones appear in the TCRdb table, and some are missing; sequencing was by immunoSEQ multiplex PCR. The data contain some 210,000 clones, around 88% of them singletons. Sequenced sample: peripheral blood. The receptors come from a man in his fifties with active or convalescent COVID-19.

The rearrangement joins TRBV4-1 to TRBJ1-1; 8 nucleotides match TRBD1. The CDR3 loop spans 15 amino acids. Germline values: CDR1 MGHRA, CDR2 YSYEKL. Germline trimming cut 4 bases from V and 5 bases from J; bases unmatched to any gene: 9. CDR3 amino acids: CASSPMGQATTEAFF. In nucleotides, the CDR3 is TGCGCCAGCAGCCCAATGGGACAGGCGACAACTGAAGCTTTCTTT.

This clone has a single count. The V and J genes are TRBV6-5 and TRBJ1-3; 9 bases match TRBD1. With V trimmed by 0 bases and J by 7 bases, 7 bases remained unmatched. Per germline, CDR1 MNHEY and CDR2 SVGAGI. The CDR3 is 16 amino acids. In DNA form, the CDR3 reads TGTGCCAGCAGTTACTCGTTGGGACAGGGCCCCAACACCATATATTTT. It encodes CASSYSLGQGPNTIYF.

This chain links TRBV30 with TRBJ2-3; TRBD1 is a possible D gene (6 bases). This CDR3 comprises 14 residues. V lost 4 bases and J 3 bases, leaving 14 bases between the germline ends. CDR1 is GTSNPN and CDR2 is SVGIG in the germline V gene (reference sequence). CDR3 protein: CAWTFNRGTDTQYF. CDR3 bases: TGTGCCTGGACCTTTAATAGGGGGACAGATACGCAGTATTTT. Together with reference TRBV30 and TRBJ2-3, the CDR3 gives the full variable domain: SQTIHQWPATLVQPVGSPLSLECTVEGTSNPNLYWYRQAAGRGLQLLFYSVGIGQISSEVPQNLSASRPQDRQFILSSKKLLLSDSGFYLCAWTFNRGTDTQYFGPGTRLTVL.

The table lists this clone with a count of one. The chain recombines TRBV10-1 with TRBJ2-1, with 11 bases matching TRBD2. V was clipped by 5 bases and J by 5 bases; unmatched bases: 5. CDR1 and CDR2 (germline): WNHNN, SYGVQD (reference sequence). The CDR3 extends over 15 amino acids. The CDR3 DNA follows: TGCGCCAGCAGTCCCGGGACTAGCGGTAACAATGAGCAGTTCTTC. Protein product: CASSPGTSGNNEQFF.

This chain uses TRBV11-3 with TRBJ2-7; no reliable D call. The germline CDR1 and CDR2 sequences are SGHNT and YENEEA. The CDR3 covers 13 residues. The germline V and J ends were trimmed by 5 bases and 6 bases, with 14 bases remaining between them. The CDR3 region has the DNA TGTGCCAGCAGCCCAGCGCCGCGCGGCGAGCAGTACTTC. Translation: CASSPAPRGEQYF.

CDR3 sequence reads: CASSEPAGGTDTQYF. The DNA of the CDR3 is TGCGCCAGCAGTGAGCCAGCGGGGGGCACAGATACGCAGTATTTT. The J gene is TRBJ2-3, the V gene TRBV10-1, with 8 bases aligning to TRBD2. The CDR3 contains 15 residues. Germline CDR1 is WNHNN and CDR2 is SYGVQD (reference sequence). The V gene end was trimmed by 2 bases and the J gene end by 1 base; junction bases not matched to a gene: 2.

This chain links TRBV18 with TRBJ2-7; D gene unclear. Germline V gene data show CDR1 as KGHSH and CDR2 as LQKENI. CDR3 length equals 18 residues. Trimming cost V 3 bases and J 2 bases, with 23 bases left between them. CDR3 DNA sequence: TGTGCCAGCTCACCTTACACCTCTTATGAGGCGGCCACCTACGAGCAGTACTTC. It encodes CASSPYTSYEAATYEQYF. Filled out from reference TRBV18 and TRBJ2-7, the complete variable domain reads NAGVMQNPRHLVRRRGQEARLRCSPMKGHSHVYWYRQLPEEGLKFMVYLQKENIIDESGMPKERFSAEFPKEGPSILRIQQVVRGDSAAYFCASSPYTSYEAATYEQYFGPGTRLTVT.

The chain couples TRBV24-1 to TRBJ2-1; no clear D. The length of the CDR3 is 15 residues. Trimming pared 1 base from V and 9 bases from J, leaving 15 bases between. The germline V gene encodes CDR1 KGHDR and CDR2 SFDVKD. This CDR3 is CATSDFTRGVGEQFF. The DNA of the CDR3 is TGTGCCACCAGTGATTTTACAAGAGGTGTTGGTGAGCAGTTCTTC.

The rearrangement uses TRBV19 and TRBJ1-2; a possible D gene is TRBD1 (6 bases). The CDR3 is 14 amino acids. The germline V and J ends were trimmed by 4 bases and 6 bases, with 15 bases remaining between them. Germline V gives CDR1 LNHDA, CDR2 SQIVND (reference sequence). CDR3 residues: CASSRNKGDHGYTF. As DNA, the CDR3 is TGTGCCAGTAGTAGAAATAAGGGGGACCATGGCTACACCTTC.